This TCR beta chain was identified during a study of identical twins. The germline CDR1 and CDR2 sequences are MDHEN and SYDVKM. Trimming took 1 base from V and 3 from J, leaving 10 bases between them. The CDR3 has 15 residues. TCRdb fed the 5' RACE reads into MiXCR, producing one record per CDR3 protein. This table has roughly 1.6 million distinct CDR3 sequences, under 35% appearing once. Specimen: cord blood. This chain uses TRBV28 with TRBJ1-5; D call uncertain. The sequence came from a newborn girl in good health. The CDR3 DNA reads TGTGCCAGCAGTTTATCGGGCGGCTACAATCAGCCCCAGCATTTT. Translation gives CASSLSGGYNQPQHF.